This T cell receptor (beta chain) stems from a study of cytomegalovirus exposure and HLA in healthy donors. Study-wide findings and caveats: A later analysis reportedly identified an Asian-associated ancestry cluster as carrying fewer N-insertions than the approximately 670-donor mean. Information on immune exposure was restricted to one variable (CMV serostatus).

Researchers ran the PCR with 60 Vbeta and 13 Jbeta primers. Using immunoSEQ multiplex PCR, the repertoire was profiled, and TCRdb retains in-frame clones only, with some absent. The table includes around 140,000 clones, approximately 80% detected once. Germline loops: CDR1 SNHLY, CDR2 FYNNEI. This CDR3 contains 13 residues. Trimming took 8 bases from V and 9 from J; bases not matched to a gene: 4. Concerning this clone: The antigen is undetermined.

The chain combines TRBV2 with TRBJ2-1; 13 bases match TRBD2. Sequencing was performed on PBMCs. This clonotype was obtained from a man aged 30-40 years in good health and CMV-seropositive. In nucleotides, the CDR3 is TGTGCCAGCGTAGGACTAGCGGGGGTTGAGCAGTTCTTC. It yields the protein CASVGLAGVEQFF.